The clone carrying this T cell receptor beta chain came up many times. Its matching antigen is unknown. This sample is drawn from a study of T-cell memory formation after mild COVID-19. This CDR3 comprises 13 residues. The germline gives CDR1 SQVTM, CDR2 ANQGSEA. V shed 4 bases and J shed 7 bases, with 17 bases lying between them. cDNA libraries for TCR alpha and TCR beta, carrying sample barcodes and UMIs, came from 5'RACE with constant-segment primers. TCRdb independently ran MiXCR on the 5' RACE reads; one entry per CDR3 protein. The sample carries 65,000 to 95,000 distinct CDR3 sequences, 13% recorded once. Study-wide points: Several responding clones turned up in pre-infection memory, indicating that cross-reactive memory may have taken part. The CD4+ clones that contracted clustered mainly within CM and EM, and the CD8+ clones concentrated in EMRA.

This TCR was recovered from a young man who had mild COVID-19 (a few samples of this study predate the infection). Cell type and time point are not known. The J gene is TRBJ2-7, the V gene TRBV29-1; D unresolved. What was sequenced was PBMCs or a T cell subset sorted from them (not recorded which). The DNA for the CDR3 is TGCAGCGTTGTAGTGCAGAACCTAAGAGAGCAGTACTTC. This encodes CSVVVQNLREQYF.